These 11 T cell receptor beta chains originate from one sample sequenced in a study of cytomegalovirus exposure and HLA in healthy donors. Amplification used 60 Vbeta primers and 13 Jbeta primers. Libraries were prepared by immunoSEQ multiplex PCR; TCRdb keeps only in-frame clonotypes and omits some of them. The sample consists of about 100,000 clones, around 76% of them appearing once. Sequencing was done on a sample of PBMCs. Receptors originate from a middle-aged man in good health and CMV-seropositive.

The V and J genes are TRBV18 and TRBJ2-1; TRBD2 matches at 8 bases. V lost 4 bases and J lost 7; bases outside the gene matches: 6. CDR1 is KGHSH and CDR2 is LQKENI in the germline V gene. This CDR3 has 14 amino acids. The CDR3 nucleotides read TGTGCCAGCTCACAGCAGAGCGGGAGTAATGAGCAGTTCTTC. Amino acid sequence: CASSQQSGSNEQFF.

The CDR3 sequence is CAVEGGRAGDTQYF. CDR3 DNA: TGTGCCGTTGAGGGCGGGAGGGCCGGAGATACGCAGTATTTT. The chain joins TRBV27 to TRBJ2-3; TRBD2 agrees at 9 bases. The V and J ends lost 11 bases and 5 bases, in that order; junction bases with no gene match: 11. The CDR3 sequence is 14 residues long. Germline V gene lookup returns CDR1 MNHEY and CDR2 SMNVEV (reference sequence).

The chain links TRBV5-3 to TRBJ2-1; 11 nucleotides align to TRBD2. TRBV5-3 belongs to the ORF category, with a function that is uncertain. After removal of 3 bases from V and 2 bases from J, the junction contained 7 bases not matched to a gene. This CDR3 is built from 17 residues. This chain's CDR3 is CARSSRGTSGPYNEQFF. In nucleotides, the CDR3 is TGTGCCAGAAGCTCGAGGGGGACTAGCGGCCCCTACAATGAGCAGTTCTTC.

This clone was detected a few times. CDR3 in DNA: TGTGCCAGCAGCCTACCCGGGACTAGCGGGAGGGCCTTGGTTAGAGATACGCAGTATTTT. Its translation: CASSLPGTSGRALVRDTQYF. The chain is built from TRBV9 and TRBJ2-3, with 16 bases fitting TRBD2. Looked up from germline, CDR1 is SGDLS and CDR2 is YYNGEE. V trimming: 4 bases; J trimming: 5 bases; junction bases outside the gene matches: 16. The CDR3 length is 20 residues.

Only a few counts were recorded for this clone. The rearrangement links TRBV6-1 to TRBJ2-7; 9 nucleotides agree with TRBD1. The CDR3 contains 16 residues. CDR1 is MNHNS, CDR2 SASEGT, per germline. V shed 4 bases and J 0 bases; nucleotides not matched to a gene: 7. The CDR3 nucleotides read TGTGCCAGCAGTGTATCCGGGACAGGGATCTCCTACGAGCAGTACTTC. Its protein is CASSVSGTGISYEQYF.

The chain links TRBV7-2 to TRBJ2-5; 14 bases map to TRBD2. Germline-derived CDR1 and CDR2 are SGHTA and FQGNSA. V was clipped by 7 bases and J by 1 base; unmatched bases: 5. The CDR3 is 16 residues long. CDR3 protein: CASTKGLAGAQETQYF. DNA of the CDR3: TGTGCCAGCACCAAGGGACTAGCGGGGGCCCAAGAGACCCAGTACTTC.

V is TRBV5-1 and J is TRBJ2-1, with TRBD2 matching over 7 bases. The CDR3 length is 18 residues. Germline values: CDR1 SGHRS, CDR2 YFSETQ. J gave up 0 bases and V 0 bases, and 9 bases lay outside the gene matches. CDR3 loop: CASSLGPPGGSSYNEQFF. The CDR3 nucleotides read TGCGCCAGCAGCTTGGGCCCACCGGGGGGAAGCTCCTACAATGAGCAGTTCTTC. Looking up the rest from reference TRBV5-1 and TRBJ2-1 gives the full variable domain: KAGVTQTPRYLIKTRGQQVTLSCSPISGHRSVSWYQQTPGQGLQFLFEYFSETQRNKGNFPGRFSGRQFSNSRSEMNVSTLELGDSALYLCASSLGPPGGSSYNEQFFGPGTRLTVL.

J is TRBJ2-5 and V is TRBV27, with D perhaps matching TRBD2 (6 bases). This CDR3 contains 13 residues. CDR1 and CDR2 (germline): MNHEY, SMNVEV (reference sequence). V was clipped by 2 bases and J by 4 bases, with 8 bases between them. For the CDR3, the DNA is TGTGCCAGCAGTTTACGCGGGGTAGAGACCCAGTACTTC. Residues: CASSLRGVETQYF.

The rearrangement links TRBV7-9 to TRBJ2-6, with TRBD1 matching over 7 bases. The junction had 3 bases not matched to a gene; V was cut back by 0 bases and J by 4 bases. This CDR3 is 16 amino acids long. CDR1 and CDR2 from the germline V gene are SEHNR and FQNEAQ (reference sequence). The CDR3 is CASSLATGIGANVLTF. CDR3 nucleotide sequence: TGTGCCAGCAGCTTAGCGACAGGGATAGGGGCCAACGTCCTGACTTTC.

The V and J genes are TRBV5-1 and TRBJ1-2, with TRBD1 identical over 7 bases. The CDR3 length is 15 residues. Looked up from germline, CDR1 is SGHRS and CDR2 is YFSETQ. Trimming removed 4 bases from V and 9 bases from J; junction bases left unmatched: 15. CDR3 nucleotides: TGCGCCAGCAGCCCGGGGATCGGGCAGGGGGACAGCTACACCTTC. Residues: CASSPGIGQGDSYTF. The entire variable domain, with the rest obtained from reference TRBV5-1 and TRBJ1-2, is as follows: KAGVTQTPRYLIKTRGQQVTLSCSPISGHRSVSWYQQTPGQGLQFLFEYFSETQRNKGNFPGRFSGRQFSNSRSEMNVSTLELGDSALYLCASSPGIGQGDSYTFGSGTRLTVV.

The chain recombines TRBV19 with TRBJ2-1, with 9 positions matching TRBD2. Trimming cost V 7 bases and J 9 bases; bases outside gene matches: 16. This CDR3 contains 16 residues. Germline CDR1 reads LNHDA; CDR2 reads SQIVND (reference sequence). The CDR3 sequence: CASTHYRGREKAEQFF. In nucleotides, the CDR3 is TGTGCCAGTACACACTACCGCGGGAGGGAAAAGGCTGAGCAGTTCTTC.